The present entry profiles one T cell receptor beta chain with its context. Its matching antigen is unknown. This sample was included in a study of OX40 agonist ivuxolimab in advanced cancers. Study-wide context: A partial response was reached by three patients: one with hepatocellular carcinoma and two with cutaneous melanoma. Study results and caveats: Low normalized T-cell clonal expansion was also seen in some nonresponders. Clones of CD4+ and CD8+ blood T cells grew by week 6 at doses of 0.1 to 3.0 mg/kg.

TCRdb keeps only in-frame clones here, not all; method: immunoSEQ multiplex PCR. The top ten hold about 0.83% of the sample, which has under 85,000 clones, around 85% seen once. The V gene's germline CDR1 is SNHLY and CDR2 FYNNEI. This CDR3 region has 12 residues. Losses at the gene ends were 5 bases for V and 15 bases for J; bases not matched to a gene: 9. The origin of this receptor is an adult with an advanced solid tumor such as melanoma, head and neck, liver or kidney cancer. The sequences come from CD4+ or CD8+ T cells sorted from blood, collected in a trial of the OX40 agonist ivuxolimab. This chain connects TRBV2 to TRBJ2-1, with 8 bases aligning to TRBD2. The CDR3 DNA follows: TGTGCCAGCAGTAATCCAGGACTAGCTCCGTTCTTC. Its translation is CASSNPGLAPFF.